The present T cell receptor beta chain was sequenced within a study of T cell clusters in autoimmune cytopenias. Whole-study results and caveats: A dominant lymphoma-associated repertoire apparently masked the cluster-lack signature in secondary cytopenia versus chronic lymphocytic leukemia. Primary autoimmune cytopenia patients seemingly lacked the physiological T cell clusters found in healthy donors. No experiment has yet validated the function of the T cell clusters defined in silico.

CDR1 and CDR2 from the germline V gene are SGHNT and YYREEE (reference sequence). The CDR3 runs to 14 residues. In terms of frequency, this clonotype is medium-sized. Its antigen is still unknown. Multiplex touch-down PCR amplified TRB using TRB-A and TRB-B pools in one tube. TCRdb re-called the multiplex PCR reads and shows each CDR3 protein once, DNA omitted. Its listing shows fewer than 3,500 distinct CDR3 sequences. Each sample's input was roughly 230 ng genomic DNA, some 40,000 genome equivalents. V gene TRBV5-4 combines with J gene TRBJ1-1. The specimen sequenced was peripheral blood. This TCR derives from a human donor with an autoimmune cytopenia, with autoimmune hepatitis or in good health (not recorded which). The CDR3 is CASSSLGGGTEAFF.